This paragraph covers one TCR beta chain sequence. Its antigen specificity is not known. No much larger clone exists at a distance of one base, and base qualities are not known. The data were taken from a study of blood T cells in healthy people across ages (dated by TCRdb to between 2014 and 2017). Study-level background: In model experiments, roughly one uniquely barcoded TCR beta cDNA molecule per two T cells was captured by template switching. To track age-related changes in TCR beta repertoire diversity, the study relied on deep sequencing normalized with unique cDNA molecular identifiers. Donors were grouped into four age groups: young (average 16 years), middle-aged (roughly 38), aged (around 66) and long-lived (approximately 81). To avoid experimental bias, donors of different ages were randomly spread across the sequencing lanes. Using the same blood draw, the study looked at two additional independent replicas of 1 million unique cDNA reads for two donors, one aged 18 to 29 and the other aged 80 or older.

The paper's findings and limits, for the study overall: Since profiling was done on bulk unsorted PBMCs, naive and antigen-experienced compartments could not be conclusively compared. Estimates of total diversity based on one million sequenced T cells were regarded as lower bounds and as underestimates. Observed TCR beta diversity per million T cells fell roughly linearly with age, and a significant reduction was already apparent by age roughly 41. Compared with the aged group, the long-lived group had more naive CD4+ T cells, fewer expanded clones and increased TCR diversity, suggesting age selection. Donor CMV infection status was unknown, potentially confounding age-related changes in expanded clonotypes. There was a strong correlation between observed TCR beta diversity and the percentage of naive T cells measured by flow cytometry.

Libraries were built with 5' RACE. The reads were generated on an Illumina HiSeq 2500. A second PCR of roughly 6 to 11 cycles was run with a J-beta primer mix and a sample-barcoded 5' primer. A template-switch 5' adaptor carrying 12 random nucleotides introduced a unique molecular identifier onto each TCR beta cDNA molecule. Each sample yielded at least 2.5 million CDR3-containing paired-end reads. First-strand cDNA was synthesized from all RNA with the Mint cDNA synthesis kit, primed by a TRBC-specific oligonucleotide. After uracil-DNA glycosylase treatment, a first 18-cycle PCR used universal primers M1SS and BC2_uni_R on all cDNA. Processing in the source paper ran as follows. Each sample was normalized by randomly selecting 1 million high-quality reads, each carrying a distinct molecular identifier. Instead of being binned into consensus sequences, reads with shared molecular identifiers were discarded. MiTCR, with a Q25 quality threshold and the strictest error-elimination algorithm, was used for CDR3 identification, clonotype clustering and error correction. Lower-bound total TCR beta diversity was estimated with a nonparametric unseen species model using Euler transformation. In TCRdb, the public reads were trimmed at Q25 with fastp and aligned with MiXCR, with productive beta chains retained. CDR3 protein duplicates are merged, each entry listing the most common genes and DNA. These V and J calls derive from TCRdb rather than the authors' analysis. Present in this sample are some 800,000 distinct CDR3 sequences, more than 40% of which were seen just once. Approximately 19% of the sample is held by the ten biggest clonotypes.

Via the germline V gene, CDR1 is KGHSH and CDR2 LQKENI. From the cysteine through the phenylalanine, the CDR3 covers 14 amino acids. Only the CDR3 part of the read is kept: 42 bases, read in frame from the first base. The approximately 39 donors, aged 6 to 90 years, were systemically healthy Caucasian individuals from Russia. Roughly 10 milliliters of peripheral blood were drawn from each donor into EDTA-treated Vacutainer tubes. Ficoll-Paque density-gradient centrifugation was used to isolate PBMCs, with at least 7 million per sample. Trizol reagent was used to extract total RNA from the PBMCs, yielding at least 5 micrograms per sample. For every donor, an aliquot of PBMCs went through flow cytometry to measure the percentages of naive CD45RAhigh/CD27high T cells.

The rearrangement joined TRBV18 to TRBJ2-5; the D gene is perhaps TRBD2, from 7 matching bases. The end of the DNA is better explained by TRBJ2-7, so the J call may be wrong. This sequence was found in a man in his 60s in good health. The sequenced material came from blood. The DNA sequence is as follows: TGTGCCAGCTTGAAAGACGGGGGGCCCTACGAGCAGTACTTC. It translates as CASLKDGGPYEQYF.